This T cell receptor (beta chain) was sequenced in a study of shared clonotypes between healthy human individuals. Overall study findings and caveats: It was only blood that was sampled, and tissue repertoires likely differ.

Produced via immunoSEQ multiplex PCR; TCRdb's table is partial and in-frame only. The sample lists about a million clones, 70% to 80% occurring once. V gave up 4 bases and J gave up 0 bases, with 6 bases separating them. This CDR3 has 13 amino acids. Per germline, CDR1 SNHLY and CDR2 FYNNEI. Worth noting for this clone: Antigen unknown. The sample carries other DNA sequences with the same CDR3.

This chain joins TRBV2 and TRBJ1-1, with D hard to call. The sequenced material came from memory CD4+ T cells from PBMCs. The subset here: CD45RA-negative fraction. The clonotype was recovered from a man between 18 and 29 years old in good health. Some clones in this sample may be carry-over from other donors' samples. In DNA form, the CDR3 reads TGTGCCAGCAGTGGGAACATGAACACTGAAGCTTTCTTT. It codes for CASSGNMNTEAFF.